Each of the 4 T cell receptor beta chains below was sequenced from the same sample in a study of regulatory T cells in long-lasting Graves disease (dated by TCRdb to the early 2020s). This specimen's time point label, interpreted: newly diagnosed GD, antithyroid drugs for less than 3 months. RNA was extracted from PBMCs in TRIzol for both TCR sequencing and RNA sequencing. The library came from multiplex PCR. Instrument used: Illumina HiSeq 4000. To build TCR beta libraries, CDR3 regions were amplified by Arm-PCR using iRepertoire HTBI primers. The public reads were reanalyzed by TCRdb: fastp trimming at Q25, MiXCR alignment, in-frame beta chains only. Rows matching on CDR3 protein sequence are summarized as one entry with the most common DNA and genes. This sample gives 550,000 to 600,000 distinct CDR3 sequences in total; roughly 16% of them show up just once. Around 12% of the sample is in the top ten clones.

These same records also appear under a second study, on T cells in Graves' hyperthyroidism and ophthalmopathy.

The source was peripheral blood mononuclear cells (PBMCs), collected at new diagnosis, from a patient treated with antithyroid drugs. The receptors here all came from a man aged 18 to 35 with Graves disease. Donor details come from another sample of the same person, matched by shared clones.

Only a few counts were recorded for this clonotype. The gene calls are TRBV6-1 and TRBJ2-5, with 9 nucleotides matching TRBD2. This CDR3 has 14 residues. V lost 6 bases to trimming and J lost 1 base; unmatched junction nucleotides: 3. CDR1 MNHNS and CDR2 SASEGT come from the germline V gene. The CDR3 bases are TGTGCCAGCAGCAAGACTAGCGGCCAAGAGACCCAGTACTTC. Translated, it gives CASSKTSGQETQYF.

This clonotype was seen many times. The rearrangement uses TRBV7-2 and TRBJ2-7; D is ambiguous. CDR3 length equals 13 residues. The germline V gene encodes CDR1 SGHTA and CDR2 FQGNSA. The V and J ends lost 7 bases and 4 bases respectively, with 14 bases between them. The CDR3 reads CASTAGVWYEQYF. DNA of the CDR3: TGTGCCAGCACCGCCGGAGTCTGGTACGAGCAGTACTTC.

The chain recombines TRBV7-9 with TRBJ1-2, with unresolved D. Germline V gene sequence: CDR1 SEHNR, CDR2 FQNEAQ (reference sequence). The V end was cut by 1 base, the J end by 5 bases, with 14 bases between. The CDR3 contains 15 residues. Written as DNA, the CDR3 is TGTGCCAGCAGCTTAGGGTACAGAGAGGTTTATGGCTACACCTTC. It is translated as CASSLGYREVYGYTF.

The table lists this clonotype with many counts. The V and J genes are TRBV11-2 and TRBJ2-3, with no clear D. The V and J ends lost 0 bases and 4 bases respectively, with 11 bases between them. The CDR3 runs 15 residues. CDR1 SGHAT and CDR2 FQNNGV come from the germline V gene. DNA for the CDR3: TGTGCCAGCAGCTTAGATTTTGGGGTCCCAGATACGCAGTATTTT. As protein: CASSLDFGVPDTQYF.